This T cell receptor (beta chain) is drawn from a study of blood T cell repertoires in COVID-19. Across the study: Sources were T cells, B-cell-depleted T cells, or PBMCs; the material itself was cDNA or gDNA.

Sequenced by immunoSEQ multiplex PCR; TCRdb stores in-frame clones only, minus some. The sample has tens of thousands of clones; 85% to 90% are singletons. The CDR3 extends over 14 amino acids. After removal of 6 bases from V and 2 bases from J, the junction contained 9 bases not matched to a gene. From germline, CDR1 is SQVTM and CDR2 ANQGSEA. V is TRBV29-1 and J is TRBJ1-2, with 7 bases identical to TRBD1. Source material: peripheral blood. This clonotype originated in an older woman with acute or convalescent COVID-19. In DNA form, the CDR3 reads TGCAGCGTCCGACAGGGAACAGGGAACTATGGCTACACCTTC. It yields the protein CSVRQGTGNYGYTF.